The 28 T cell receptor beta chains presented below share a single source sample, sequenced in a study of neurological immune-mediated disorders. TCRdb analysed the 5' RACE reads with MiXCR anew, one entry per CDR3 protein. The sample yields fewer than 25,000 distinct CDR3 sequences, under 15% seen once. The source material was PBMCs. These receptors originate from a middle-aged woman with HTLV-1-associated myelopathy (HAM/TSP).

At least ten counts were recorded for this clonotype. The chain combines TRBV5-1 with TRBJ2-3, with 7 bases identical to TRBD2. This CDR3 has 13 amino acids. V shed 4 bases, J shed 4 bases, and the junction held 3 bases outside the gene matches. Germline V gives CDR1 SGHRS, CDR2 YFSETQ. DNA of the CDR3: TGCGCCAGCAGCCTCGGACTAGCAGATACGCAGTATTTT. It is translated as CASSLGLADTQYF.

This clonotype came up many times. The chain links TRBV9 to TRBJ2-1, with D possibly TRBD2 on 6 matching bases. There are 17 residues in the CDR3. V was cut by 4 bases and J by 1 base, with 18 bases left in between. From germline, CDR1 is SGDLS and CDR2 YYNGEE. CDR3 residues: CASSTPGLSGSYNEQFF. CDR3 nucleotides: TGTGCCAGCAGCACACCGGGACTGTCAGGATCCTACAATGAGCAGTTCTTC. Combining the CDR3 with reference TRBV9 and TRBJ2-1 gives the whole variable domain DSGVTQTPKHLITATGQRVTLRCSPRSGDLSVYWYQQSLDQGLQFLIQYYNGEERAKGNILERFSAQQFPDLHSELNLSSLELGDSALYFCASSTPGLSGSYNEQFFGPGTRLTVL.

Ten or more counts support this clonotype. The CDR3 reads CASSPGRLSSGANVLTF. CDR3 nucleotide sequence: TGCGCCAGCAGCCCCGGACGGCTGAGCTCTGGGGCCAACGTCCTGACTTTC. This chain links TRBV5-1 with TRBJ2-6; D is unresolved. Germline V CDR1 and CDR2: SGHRS, YFSETQ. The CDR3 length is 17 residues. V gave up 4 bases and J gave up 0 bases, with 14 bases separating them.

CDR3 nucleotide sequence: TGTGCCAGCTTCGGAGCGTCTTCCTACAATGAGCAGTTCTTC. Protein sequence: CASFGASSYNEQFF. This rearrangement joins TRBV5-8 to TRBJ2-1; D is unclear. This CDR3 region has 14 residues. Germline assignment: CDR1 SGHTS and CDR2 YDEGEE. V lost 7 bases and J 1 base, leaving 12 bases between the germline ends.

This clonotype was recorded many times. The chain is built from TRBV5-1 and TRBJ2-7; 7 bases align to TRBD2. Germline CDR1 SGHRS, CDR2 YFSETQ. V trimming: 5 bases; J trimming: 5 bases; junction bases outside the gene matches: 10. This CDR3 is 14 amino acids long. The CDR3 DNA reads as TGCGCCAGCAGAAGAGGACTAGGAGATAACGAGCAGTACTTC. This gives the protein CASRRGLGDNEQYF.

At least ten counts were recorded for this clonotype. V gene TRBV27 combines with J gene TRBJ1-6, with 7 positions matching TRBD1. CDR1 MNHEY and CDR2 SMNVEV come from the germline V gene (reference sequence). The CDR3 sequence is 15 residues long. V trimming: 4 bases; J trimming: 7 bases; junction bases outside the gene matches: 7. Here the CDR3 reads CASSSAGGMNSPLHF. The CDR3 region has the DNA TGTGCCAGCAGTTCAGCAGGGGGTATGAATTCACCCCTCCACTTT.

This clonotype has at least ten counts. The gene calls are TRBV3-1 and TRBJ2-2; tentative D call: TRBD1 (5 bases). Trimming took 3 bases from V and 0 from J, leaving 11 bases between them. Germline CDR1 reads LGHDT; CDR2 reads YNNKEL (reference sequence). CDR3 size: 16 residues. The CDR3 here is CASSHRTSANTGELFF. The CDR3 DNA sequence: TGTGCCAGCAGCCACCGGACATCTGCGAACACCGGGGAGCTGTTTTTT. Filled out from reference TRBV3-1 and TRBJ2-2, the complete variable domain reads DTAVSQTPKYLVTQMGNDKSIKCEQNLGHDTMYWYKQDSKKFLKIMFSYNNKELIINETVPNRFSPKSPDKAHLNLHINSLELGDSAVYFCASSHRTSANTGELFFGEGSRLTVL.

This clonotype was found many times. The gene calls are TRBV10-3 and TRBJ2-1; possibly TRBD2 for D (6 bases). The CDR3 is 13 amino acids. Trimming stripped 10 bases from V and 10 bases from J, with 20 bases between. Germline V gene lookup returns CDR1 ENHRY and CDR2 SYGVKD. The CDR3 sequence: CASAGTPIGEQFF. CDR3 coding DNA: TGTGCCAGCGCCGGGACTCCTATTGGGGAGCAGTTCTTC.

V and J are TRBV21-1 and TRBJ1-3; the listed D gene, TRBD1, was not tested against the DNA. TRBV21-1 is a pseudogene locus. The CDR3 loop spans 15 amino acids. CDR3 region: CASSTADRGGNTIYF. CDR3 nucleotide sequence: TGTGCCAGCAGCACGGCGGACAGGGGAGGAAACACCATATATTTT.

This clonotype is labeled medium-sized (0.01 to 0.1%). The genes are TRBV20-1 and TRBJ2-1; TRBD2 might be the D (6 bases). Germline assignment: CDR1 DFQATT and CDR2 SNEGSKA (reference sequence). The CDR3 totals 15 residues. The V gene lost 6 bases and the J gene lost 6 bases, with 21 bases spanning the gap. CDR3 in DNA: TGCAGTGCCTCCAGTCCGCGACTAGATATCAATGAGCAGTTCTTC. As protein: CSASSPRLDINEQFF.

Ten or more counts support this clonotype. The chain carries TRBV5-1 and TRBJ2-1; 8 nucleotides agree with TRBD2. The J segment lost 5 bases and the V segment lost 4 bases, leaving 2 bases of the junction unmatched. This CDR3 comprises 13 residues. The germline gives CDR1 SGHRS, CDR2 YFSETQ. The CDR3 reads CASSRGGNNEQFF. Here the CDR3 DNA reads TGCGCCAGCAGCCGGGGGGGCAACAATGAGCAGTTCTTC.

This clonotype was seen repeatedly, ten times or more. The chain employs TRBV5-1 and TRBJ1-3; D not resolved. V gave up 0 bases and J gave up 2 bases, with 6 bases separating them. Germline V lookup: CDR1 SGHRS, CDR2 YFSETQ. CDR3 length: 14 residues. In DNA, the CDR3 is TGCGCCAGCAGCTTGGATGACACTGGAAACACCATATATTTT. This encodes CASSLDDTGNTIYF. Looking up the rest from reference TRBV5-1 and TRBJ1-3 gives the full variable domain: KAGVTQTPRYLIKTRGQQVTLSCSPISGHRSVSWYQQTPGQGLQFLFEYFSETQRNKGNFPGRFSGRQFSNSRSEMNVSTLELGDSALYLCASSLDDTGNTIYFGEGSWLTVV.

This clonotype came up many times. The chain employs TRBV6-5 and TRBJ1-5; D may be TRBD1 (6 bases). The V end was cut by 4 bases, the J end by 4 bases, with 20 bases between. Germline CDR1 and CDR2: MNHEY and SVGAGI. The CDR3 totals 17 residues. CDR3 residues: CASSLDSARLKNQPQHF. Here the CDR3 DNA reads TGTGCCAGCAGTTTGGACAGCGCCCGGCTGAAGAATCAGCCCCAGCATTTT.

In this sample, this clonotype turned up many times. The V call is TRBV14, the J call TRBJ1-6; D might be TRBD1 (5 bases). Germline assignment: CDR1 SGHDN and CDR2 FVKESK. The CDR3 spans 16 residues. Trimming left V 1 base short and J 10 bases short, with 17 bases between. Here the CDR3 reads CASSQVRGGFGSPLHF. CDR3 nucleotides: TGTGCCAGCAGCCAAGTACGCGGGGGGTTTGGATCACCCCTCCACTTT.

The chain is built from TRBV5-5 and TRBJ1-2; weak D call: TRBD1 (5 bases). From germline, CDR1 is SGHKS and CDR2 YYEKEE (reference sequence). The CDR3 loop spans 13 amino acids. V was cut by 1 base and J by 12 bases, with 16 bases left in between. The CDR3 nucleotides read TGTGCCAGCAGCTTGACCCACCTCTGGGGCCACACCTTC. This sequence encodes CASSLTHLWGHTF.

This clonotype was observed a few times. This chain joins TRBV5-1 and TRBJ1-1; D gene unclear. The V gene lost 2 bases and the J gene lost 8 bases, with 13 bases spanning the gap. This CDR3 is 13 amino acids long. Germline V gene data show CDR1 as SGHRS and CDR2 as YFSETQ. The CDR3 here is CASSLENLGEAFF. CDR3 sequence (DNA): TGCGCCAGCAGCTTAGAGAACCTGGGGGAAGCTTTCTTT.

The chain is built from TRBV27 and TRBJ2-6, with D uncertain. Germline values: CDR1 MNHEY, CDR2 SMNVEV (reference sequence). CDR3 length: 14 residues. Trimming cost V 6 bases and J 5 bases, with 11 bases left between them. Here the CDR3 DNA reads TGTGCCAGCAGCCCCCCCGGGTGGGCCAACGTCCTGACTTTC. This codes for CASSPPGWANVLTF.

This clonotype was picked up many times. The gene calls are TRBV4-3 and TRBJ1-1, with D perhaps matching TRBD1 (6 bases). The germline V gene has CDR1 LGHNA and CDR2 YSLEER. The V and J ends lost 0 bases and 7 bases respectively, with 24 bases between them. This CDR3 comprises 18 residues. The chain's CDR3 is CASSQEVGGRGRGGEAFF. The CDR3 DNA is TGCGCCAGCAGCCAAGAAGTAGGGGGTCGGGGGAGAGGCGGTGAAGCTTTCTTT.

The sample holds many counts of this clonotype. CDR3 sequence: CASSRSSGPSSYNEQFF. The DNA for the CDR3 is TGTGCCAGCAGTCGATCTAGCGGGCCGAGCTCCTACAATGAGCAGTTCTTC. The chain has TRBV7-2 and TRBJ2-1, with TRBD2 matching over 8 bases. CDR1 and CDR2 (germline): SGHTA, FQGNSA. The J segment lost 0 bases and the V segment lost 6 bases, leaving 10 bases of the junction unmatched. This CDR3 has 17 residues.

This clonotype was seen many times. This chain's CDR3 is CASNSGSGNEQFF. CDR3 nucleotide sequence: TGCGCCAGCAATAGCGGGTCTGGGAATGAGCAGTTCTTC. This chain uses TRBV5-1 with TRBJ2-1, with TRBD2 matching 7 bases. With 6 bases clipped from V and 7 bases from J, the junction kept 7 bases outside the gene matches. The CDR3 runs to 13 residues. CDR1 and CDR2 (germline): SGHRS, YFSETQ.

This clonotype was recorded many times. The chain carries TRBV24-1 and TRBJ2-7, with D possibly being TRBD1 (6 bases). The CDR3 sequence is 13 residues long. Germline V lookup: CDR1 KGHDR, CDR2 SFDVKD. V dropped 9 bases and J dropped 9 bases, with 20 bases sitting between them. CDR3: CATGGSGERPQYF. CDR3 coding DNA: TGTGCCACCGGGGGCTCAGGGGAGCGGCCGCAGTACTTC.

In this sample, this clonotype turned up many times. The chain recombines TRBV5-6 with TRBJ2-3; weak D call: TRBD2 (7 bases). CDR3 length: 15 amino acids. Per germline, CDR1 SGHDT and CDR2 YYEEEE. The germline V and J ends were trimmed by 3 bases and 0 bases, with 11 bases remaining between them. The CDR3 loop reads CASSWGGSSTDTQYF. CDR3 DNA: TGTGCCAGCAGCTGGGGGGGCTCTAGCACAGATACGCAGTATTTT.

This clonotype appeared many times. The chain links TRBV5-1 to TRBJ2-2; TRBD2 is a possible D gene (5 bases). V lost 1 base and J 1 base, leaving 8 bases between the germline ends. Germline lookup yields CDR1 SGHRS and CDR2 YFSETQ. The CDR3 totals 15 residues. The CDR3 DNA follows: TGCGCCAGCAGCTTGATTAGCGAGAACACCGGGGAGCTGTTTTTT. It encodes CASSLISENTGELFF.

This clonotype was detected ten times or more. This chain links TRBV5-1 with TRBJ1-5; D perhaps matches TRBD1 (5 bases). Germline V gives CDR1 SGHRS, CDR2 YFSETQ. V was shortened by 0 bases and J by 5 bases, with 9 bases between the two germline ends. This CDR3 has 14 residues. The CDR3 here is CASSLGGRDQPQHF. As DNA, the CDR3 is TGCGCCAGCAGCTTGGGGGGCCGGGATCAGCCCCAGCATTTT.

This clonotype has only a few counts. The CDR3, as DNA: TGTGCCAGCAGTTTGCGGACAGCGCCGAACACTGAAGCTTTCTTT. Its protein is CASSLRTAPNTEAFF. The rearrangement joins TRBV27 to TRBJ1-1, with D perhaps matching TRBD1 (6 bases). Per the germline V gene, CDR1 is MNHEY and CDR2 is SMNVEV (reference sequence). The CDR3 loop spans 15 amino acids. V lost 3 bases and J 1 base, leaving 12 bases between the germline ends.

This clonotype was detected many times. J is TRBJ2-5 and V is TRBV2, with D possibly being TRBD2 (6 bases). This CDR3 has 14 amino acids. V was shortened by 7 bases and J by 4 bases, with 16 bases between the two germline ends. Per the germline V gene, CDR1 is SNHLY and CDR2 is FYNNEI. CDR3 DNA: TGTGCCAGCACGGGACTTCGAGGGTCAGAGACCCAGTACTTC. Protein sequence: CASTGLRGSETQYF.

This clonotype was observed at least ten times. The V gene is TRBV5-1, the J gene TRBJ1-1; D gene ambiguous. The V end was cut by 5 bases, the J end by 0 bases, with 14 bases between. This CDR3 comprises 15 residues. Germline V CDR1 and CDR2: SGHRS, YFSETQ. The CDR3 bases are TGCGCCAGCAGTAGGAGTCTTAACATGAACACTGAAGCTTTCTTT. Its protein is CASSRSLNMNTEAFF.

At least ten counts were recorded for this clonotype. The chain links TRBV10-3 to TRBJ1-1; the D is unclear. V lost 7 bases and J lost 5, with 11 bases in between. The V gene's germline CDR1 is ENHRY and CDR2 SYGVKD. This CDR3 has 12 amino acids. This chain's CDR3 is CAITTGNTEAFF. The CDR3 DNA is TGTGCCATCACCACCGGGAATACTGAAGCTTTCTTT.